These 10 T cell receptor beta chains originate from one sample sequenced in a study of T cells expressing NK-cell markers. TCRdb re-analyzed the 5' RACE reads; it lists each CDR3 protein once, without DNA. The listing records some 340,000 distinct CDR3 sequences. Source material: blood T cells: a sorted CD56 or NKG2C T cell subset, CD4+ or CD8+ T cells, or bulk PBMC T cells (not recorded which). The receptors come from a man aged 18 to 69 in good health.

The rearrangement links TRBV29-1 to TRBJ2-1. CDR1 is SQVTM, CDR2 ANQGSEA, per germline. The CDR3 contains 14 residues. CDR3 sequence reads: CSVEDTTSYNEQFF.

The genes are TRBV2 and TRBJ2-7; TCRdb lists TRBD1, though no DNA is available to test this call. This CDR3 comprises 14 residues. CDR1 is SNHLY and CDR2 is FYNNEI in the germline V gene. The CDR3 sequence is CASKLQESSYEQYF.

The rearrangement joins TRBV12-3 or TRBV12-4 to TRBJ2-4; the TCRdb call, TRBD1, lacks DNA for checking. The CDR3 covers 14 residues. CDR3 protein: CASSFRTGVGLRYF.

The chain employs TRBV5-1 and TRBJ2-2; with no DNA, the TCRdb D assignment of TRBD2 cannot be verified. CDR1 is SGHRS and CDR2 is YFSETQ in the germline V gene. The CDR3 covers 15 residues. The CDR3 spells CASSQSGGVYGELFF.

The chain combines TRBV7-2 with TRBJ1-1; TCRdb indicates TRBD1, and absent DNA this call remains unverified. The CDR3 spans 16 residues. Germline CDR1 is SGHTA and CDR2 is FQGNSA. The CDR3 sequence: CASRGTWNRQNTEAFF. Full variable domain (remainder filled in from reference TRBV7-2 and TRBJ1-1): GAGVSQSPSNKVTEKGKDVELRCDPISGHTALYWYRQSLGQGLEFLIYFQGNSAPDKSGLPSDRFSAERTGGSVSTLTIQRTQQEDSAVYLCASRGTWNRQNTEAFFGQGTRLTVV.

This chain joins TRBV6-5 and TRBJ2-1; TCRdb lists TRBD1, though no DNA is available to test this call. Germline V CDR1 and CDR2: MNHEY, SVGAGI. This CDR3 contains 15 residues. The CDR3 spells CASSFDRIRGNEQFF.

This chain links TRBV29-1 with TRBJ2-7. The CDR3 spans 12 residues. Germline V gives CDR1 SQVTM, CDR2 ANQGSEA. CDR3: CSVEGRTREQYF.

V gene TRBV5-1 combines with J gene TRBJ1-2. The germline CDR1 and CDR2 sequences are SGHRS and YFSETQ. The CDR3 loop spans 13 amino acids. The CDR3: CASSSEPPYGYTF.

The genes are TRBV27 and TRBJ1-2; TCRdb selects TRBD1, and the lack of DNA leaves this call unchecked. Germline CDR1 is MNHEY and CDR2 is SMNVEV (reference sequence). The CDR3 contains 14 residues. The CDR3: CASSRWQGAGGYTF.

The chain employs TRBV7-3 and TRBJ2-6; lacking DNA, the TRBD1 call made by TCRdb goes unchecked. The CDR3 totals 16 residues. Looked up from germline, CDR1 is SGHTA and CDR2 is FQGTGA. CDR3 residues: CASHPTGSSGANVLTF. Complete variable domain (other parts from reference TRBV7-3 and TRBJ2-6): GAGVSQTPSNKVTEKGKYVELRCDPISGHTALYWYRQSLGQGPEFLIYFQGTGAADDSGLPNDRFFAVRPEGSVSTLKIQRTERGDSAVYLCASHPTGSSGANVLTFGAGSRLTVL.